This T cell receptor (beta chain) derives from a study of cytomegalovirus exposure and HLA in healthy donors. Study-wide background: Roughly 85 million unique TCRs from HLA-typed donors made up an early data release.

The V end was cut by 4 bases, the J end by 1 base, with 4 bases between. The germline CDR1 and CDR2 sequences are MGHRA and YSYEKL. The CDR3 runs to 12 residues. PCR employed 60 Vbeta and 13 Jbeta primers. The authors' processing: In a later analysis, some 80 million unique TCR beta chains included roughly 11 million shared by two or more donors. Libraries were prepared by immunoSEQ multiplex PCR; TCRdb keeps only in-frame clonotypes and omits some of them. V and J calls plus clone size are reproduced from that table; the DNA served to infer D and trimming. The sample lists roughly 100,000 clones, approximately 72% occurring once.

This chain links TRBV4-1 with TRBJ1-1; D call uncertain. This clonotype was obtained from a man younger than 35 in good health and CMV-seropositive. The sequenced material came from PBMCs. The CDR3: CASSRQNTEAFF. In DNA form, the CDR3 reads TGCGCCAGCAGCCGGCAGAACACTGAAGCTTTCTTT.